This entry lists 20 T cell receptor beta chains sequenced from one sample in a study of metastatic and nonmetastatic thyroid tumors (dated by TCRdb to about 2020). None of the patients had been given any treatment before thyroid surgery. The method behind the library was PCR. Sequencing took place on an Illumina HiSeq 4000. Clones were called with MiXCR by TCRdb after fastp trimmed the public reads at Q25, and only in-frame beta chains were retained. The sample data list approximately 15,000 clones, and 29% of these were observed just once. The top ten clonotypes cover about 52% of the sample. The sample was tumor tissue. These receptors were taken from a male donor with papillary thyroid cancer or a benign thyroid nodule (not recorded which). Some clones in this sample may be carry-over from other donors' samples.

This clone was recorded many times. CDR3 protein: CASSFTGEQYF. The CDR3 DNA reads as TGTGCCAGCAGCTTTACAGGGGAGCAGTACTTC. The V and J genes are TRBV5-5 and TRBJ2-7; possible D gene TRBD1, 6 bases. The germline V gene has CDR1 SGHKS and CDR2 YYEKEE (reference sequence). CDR3 length equals 11 residues. The ends were cut back, 2 bases at V and 7 bases at J, with 7 bases in the middle.

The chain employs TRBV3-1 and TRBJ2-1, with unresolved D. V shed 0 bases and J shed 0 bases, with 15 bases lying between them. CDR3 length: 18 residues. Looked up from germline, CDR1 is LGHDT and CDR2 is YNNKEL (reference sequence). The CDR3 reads CASSQDVQSYISYNEQFF. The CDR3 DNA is TGTGCCAGCAGCCAAGATGTACAGTCGTACATCTCCTACAATGAGCAGTTCTTC.

The CDR3 is CASSTGLAEGYTF. The CDR3 DNA reads TGTGCCAGCAGCACAGGGTTAGCTGAGGGCTACACCTTC. The V gene is TRBV27, the J gene TRBJ1-2, with D tentatively TRBD1 (6 bases). Germline V gene data show CDR1 as MNHEY and CDR2 as SMNVEV (reference sequence). The CDR3 contains 13 residues. Trimming cost V 6 bases and J 8 bases, with 16 bases left between them.

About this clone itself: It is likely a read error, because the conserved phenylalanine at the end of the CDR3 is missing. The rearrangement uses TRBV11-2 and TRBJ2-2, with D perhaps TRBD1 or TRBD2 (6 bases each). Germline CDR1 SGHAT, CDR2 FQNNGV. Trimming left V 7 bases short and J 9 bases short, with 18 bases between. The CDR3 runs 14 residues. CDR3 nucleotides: TGTGCCAGCACCTACTCCTGGGGGGCCTGGGAGCTGTTTGTT. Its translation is CASTYSWGAWELFV.

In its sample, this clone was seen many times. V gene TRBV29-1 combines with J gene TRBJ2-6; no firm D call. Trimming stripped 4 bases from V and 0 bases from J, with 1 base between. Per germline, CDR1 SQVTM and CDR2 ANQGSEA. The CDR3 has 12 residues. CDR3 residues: CSVVSGANVLTF. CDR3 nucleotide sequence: TGCAGCGTTGTCTCTGGGGCCAACGTCCTGACTTTC.

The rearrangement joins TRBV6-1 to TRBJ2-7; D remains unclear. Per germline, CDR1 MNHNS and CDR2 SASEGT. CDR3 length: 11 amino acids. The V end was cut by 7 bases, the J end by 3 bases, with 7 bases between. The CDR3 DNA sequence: TGTGCCAGCACCCTAAACTACGAGCAGTACTTC. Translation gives CASTLNYEQYF.

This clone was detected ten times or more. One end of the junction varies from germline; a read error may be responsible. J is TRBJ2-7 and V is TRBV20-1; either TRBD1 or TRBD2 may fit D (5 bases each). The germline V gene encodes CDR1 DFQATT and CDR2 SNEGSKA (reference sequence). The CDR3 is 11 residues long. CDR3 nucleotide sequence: TGCAGTGCTATGTGGGACCACGGGCCCAACTTC. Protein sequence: CSAMWDHGPNF.

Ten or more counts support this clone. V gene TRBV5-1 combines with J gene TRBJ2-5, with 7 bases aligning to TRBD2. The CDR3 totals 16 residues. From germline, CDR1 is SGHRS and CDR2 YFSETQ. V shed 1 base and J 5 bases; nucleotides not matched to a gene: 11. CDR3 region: CASSLLGDYLLETQYF. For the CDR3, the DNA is TGCGCCAGCAGCTTGTTGGGGGACTATCTGCTGGAGACCCAGTACTTC.

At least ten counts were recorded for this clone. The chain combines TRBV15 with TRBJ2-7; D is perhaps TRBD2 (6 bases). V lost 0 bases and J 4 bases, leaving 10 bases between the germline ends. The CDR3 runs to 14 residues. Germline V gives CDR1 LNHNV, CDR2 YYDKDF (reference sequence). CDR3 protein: CATSRDSGGYEQYF. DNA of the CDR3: TGTGCCACCAGCAGAGATTCCGGGGGATACGAGCAGTACTTC. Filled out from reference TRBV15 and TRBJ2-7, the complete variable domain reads DAMVIQNPRYQVTQFGKPVTLSCSQTLNHNVMYWYQQKSSQAPKLLFHYYDKDFNNEADTPDNFQSRRPNTSFCFLDIRSPGLGDTAMYLCATSRDSGGYEQYFGPGTRLTVT.

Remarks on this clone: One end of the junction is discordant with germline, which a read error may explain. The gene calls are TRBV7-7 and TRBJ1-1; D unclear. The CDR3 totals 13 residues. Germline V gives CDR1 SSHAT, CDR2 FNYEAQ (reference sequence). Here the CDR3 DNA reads TGTGCTAGCAGCTTACGACTCAACACTGATGATTTCTTT. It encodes CASSLRLNTDDFF.

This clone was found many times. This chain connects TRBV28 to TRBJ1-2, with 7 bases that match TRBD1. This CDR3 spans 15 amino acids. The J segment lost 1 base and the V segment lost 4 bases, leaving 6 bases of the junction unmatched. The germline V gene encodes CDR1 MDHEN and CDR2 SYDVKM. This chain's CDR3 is CASSSTGEGNYGYTF. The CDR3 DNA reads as TGTGCCAGCAGTTCCACAGGGGAGGGTAACTATGGCTACACCTTC.

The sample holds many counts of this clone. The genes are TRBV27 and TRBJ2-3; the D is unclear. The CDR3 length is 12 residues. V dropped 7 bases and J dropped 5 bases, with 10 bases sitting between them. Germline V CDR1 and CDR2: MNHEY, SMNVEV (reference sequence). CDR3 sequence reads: CASKFRGDTQYF. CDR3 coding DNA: TGTGCCAGCAAGTTTCGTGGAGATACGCAGTATTTT.

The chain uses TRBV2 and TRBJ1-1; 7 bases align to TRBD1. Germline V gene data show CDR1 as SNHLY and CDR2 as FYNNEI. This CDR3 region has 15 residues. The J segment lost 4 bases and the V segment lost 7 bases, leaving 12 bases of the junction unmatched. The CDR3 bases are TGTGCCAGCACCGGTCCCCCGGGACAGCTCACTGAAGCTTTCTTT. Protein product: CASTGPPGQLTEAFF.

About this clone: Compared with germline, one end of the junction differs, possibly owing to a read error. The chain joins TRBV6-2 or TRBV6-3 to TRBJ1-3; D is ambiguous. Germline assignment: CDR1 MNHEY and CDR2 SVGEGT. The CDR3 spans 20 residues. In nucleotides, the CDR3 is TGTGCCAGCAGTTACTCGAGCCCAGGTTTCAGTTTTCGCTCTGGAAACACCATATCTTTT. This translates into CASSYSSPGFSFRSGNTISF.

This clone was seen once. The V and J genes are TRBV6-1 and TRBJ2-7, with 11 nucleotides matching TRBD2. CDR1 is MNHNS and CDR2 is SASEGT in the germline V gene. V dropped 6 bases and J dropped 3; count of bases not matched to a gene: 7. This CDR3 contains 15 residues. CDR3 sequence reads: CASSLGTSGFYEQYF. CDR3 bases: TGTGCCAGCAGCCTCGGGACTAGCGGTTTCTACGAGCAGTACTTC.

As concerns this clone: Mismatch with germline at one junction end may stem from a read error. In nucleotides, the CDR3 is TGTGCCAGCAGTCTAGCCGGGCCCTACGATCAGTACTTC. Protein sequence: CASSLAGPYDQYF. The chain is built from TRBV6-1 and TRBJ2-7; maybe TRBD2 (5 bases). The germline V gene has CDR1 MNHNS and CDR2 SASEGT. The length of the CDR3 is 13 residues.

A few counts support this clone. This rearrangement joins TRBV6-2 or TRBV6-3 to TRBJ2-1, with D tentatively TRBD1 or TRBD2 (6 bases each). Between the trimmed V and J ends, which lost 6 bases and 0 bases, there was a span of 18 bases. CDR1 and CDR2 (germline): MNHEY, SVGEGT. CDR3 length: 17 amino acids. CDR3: CASRWGAGLSSYNEQFF. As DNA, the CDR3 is TGTGCCAGCAGGTGGGGGGCGGGTCTCTCCTCCTACAATGAGCAGTTCTTC.

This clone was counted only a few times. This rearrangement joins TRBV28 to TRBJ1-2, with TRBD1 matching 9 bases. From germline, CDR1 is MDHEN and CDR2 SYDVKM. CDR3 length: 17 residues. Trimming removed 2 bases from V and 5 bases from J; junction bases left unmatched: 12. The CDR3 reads CASSLAYRGRREYGYTF. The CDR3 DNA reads TGTGCCAGCAGTTTAGCATACAGGGGGCGAAGGGAGTATGGCTACACCTTC.

The CDR3: CASSQRKAVRYEQYF. The CDR3 nucleotides are TGTGCCAGCAGCCAAAGAAAGGCGGTACGATACGAGCAGTACTTC. This chain connects TRBV14 to TRBJ2-7; D gene uncertain. The CDR3 runs to 15 residues. V was cut by 2 bases and J by 4 bases, with 15 bases left in between. Germline CDR1 reads SGHDN; CDR2 reads FVKESK.

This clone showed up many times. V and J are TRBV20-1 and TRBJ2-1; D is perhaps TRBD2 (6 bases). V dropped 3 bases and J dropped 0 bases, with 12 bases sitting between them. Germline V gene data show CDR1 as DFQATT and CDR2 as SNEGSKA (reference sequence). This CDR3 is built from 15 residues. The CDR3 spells CSASSGGNSYNEQFF. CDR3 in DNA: TGCAGTGCTAGTTCGGGCGGGAACTCCTACAATGAGCAGTTCTTC.